Each of the 26 T cell receptor beta chains below was sequenced from the same sample in a study of shared clonotypes between healthy human individuals. Data came from immunoSEQ multiplex PCR; TCRdb stores just in-frame clones and leaves some out. Of about 990,000 clones listed, more than 75% are singletons. What was sequenced was memory CD4+ T cells from PBMCs. Specified subset: CD45RA-negative fraction. Receptor source: a man between 18 and 35 years old in good health. Some clones in this sample may be carry-over from other donors' samples.

This chain links TRBV7-2 with TRBJ1-2, with TRBD1 matching over 10 bases. With V trimmed by 4 bases and J by 7 bases, 6 bases remained unmatched. Germline assignment: CDR1 SGHTA and CDR2 FQGNSA. This CDR3 is built from 14 residues. The CDR3: CASSSGQGEGGYTF. DNA for the CDR3: TGTGCCAGCAGCTCCGGACAGGGGGAAGGTGGCTACACCTTC.

The chain uses TRBV7-2 and TRBJ2-5, with 8 nucleotides matching TRBD2. V trimming: 2 bases; J trimming: 2 bases; junction bases outside the gene matches: 10. This CDR3 is built from 17 residues. CDR1 is SGHTA, CDR2 FQGNSA, per germline. In nucleotides, the CDR3 is TGTGCCAGCAGCTTAAGCGTTGTCCCGGGAGGGCAAGAGACCCAGTACTTC. Its translation: CASSLSVVPGGQETQYF.

A few counts support this clone. This sequence is one base from a far larger clone and is likely a read error. Other DNA sequences of this sample code for an identical CDR3. The chain combines TRBV28 with TRBJ2-1; 7 nucleotides line up with TRBD2. The CDR3 spans 12 residues. Germline CDR1 MDHEN, CDR2 SYDVKM. The CDR3 coding sequence is TGTGCCAGCAGTTCCACGATGACCAGCGGGGTCTTC. It encodes CASSSTMTSGVF.

The J gene is TRBJ2-7, the V gene TRBV2; 11 bases line up with TRBD1. Germline CDR1 SNHLY, CDR2 FYNNEI. This CDR3 spans 12 amino acids. With V trimmed by 8 bases and J by 7 bases, 4 bases remained unmatched. CDR3 nucleotide sequence: TGTGCCAGCGGACAGGGGGCCGGAGAGCAGTACTTC. Amino acid sequence: CASGQGAGEQYF.

The chain links TRBV6-1 to TRBJ2-1, with D perhaps matching TRBD2 (6 bases). The CDR3 loop spans 18 amino acids. Germline V lookup: CDR1 MNHNS, CDR2 SASEGT. Trimming took off 2 bases at V and 6 bases at J, with 23 bases between the two ends. The CDR3 nucleotides are TGTGCCAGCAGTGAATGGGTTCCTAGCGCGGACGTCCGCAATGAGCAGTTCTTC. Its protein product is CASSEWVPSADVRNEQFF.

The rearrangement uses TRBV5-1 and TRBJ1-3, with D unresolved. V dropped 3 bases and J dropped 0 bases, with 10 bases sitting between them. The CDR3 length is 15 residues. Germline V gives CDR1 SGHRS, CDR2 YFSETQ. Here the CDR3 reads CASSYVGSSGNTIYF. The CDR3 region has the DNA TGCGCCAGCAGCTATGTGGGTTCCTCTGGAAACACCATATATTTT.

The V call is TRBV19, the J call TRBJ2-3; TRBD2 agrees at 9 bases. The V segment lost 5 bases and the J segment 3 bases; nucleotides outside the gene matches: 15. CDR1 is LNHDA and CDR2 is SQIVND in the germline V gene (reference sequence). The CDR3 is 18 amino acids. CDR3 sequence reads: CASSPGTTSGRGTDTQYF. CDR3 coding DNA: TGTGCCAGTAGTCCGGGTACCACTAGCGGGCGGGGGACAGATACGCAGTATTTT.

This clone was observed once. A much more abundant neighbour one base away suggests this may be a read error. The same CDR3 arises from other DNA sequences in this sample as well. V usage is TRBV6-1 and J usage is TRBJ2-5; 8 nucleotides agree with TRBD2. CDR1 is MNHNS and CDR2 is SASEGT in the germline V gene. The CDR3 is 16 residues long. V shed 4 bases and J 4 bases; nucleotides not matched to a gene: 11. Here the CDR3 reads CASSALTSGGGETQYF. CDR3 sequence (DNA): TGTGCCAGCAGTGCCCTAACTAGCGGAGGGGGAGAGACCCAGTACTTC.

The rearrangement uses TRBV15 and TRBJ2-2; no definite D call. The CDR3 extends over 15 amino acids. Germline-derived CDR1 and CDR2 are LNHNV and YYDKDF (reference sequence). V was cut by 0 bases and J by 3 bases, with 8 bases left in between. The DNA for the CDR3 is TGTGCCACCAGCAGAGATTTGGAGCACACCGGGGAGCTGTTTTTT. Translated, it gives CATSRDLEHTGELFF.

A few counts support this clone. The rearrangement joins TRBV10-1 to TRBJ2-7, with TRBD2 matching 9 bases. The CDR3 loop spans 15 amino acids. The V segment lost 0 bases and the J segment 5 bases; nucleotides outside the gene matches: 5. Germline CDR1 WNHNN, CDR2 SYGVQD (reference sequence). The CDR3 protein is CASSESSSGNHEQYF. DNA of the CDR3: TGCGCCAGCAGTGAGTCTTCTAGCGGGAACCACGAGCAGTACTTC.

This rearrangement joins TRBV7-9 to TRBJ2-3; no definite D call. Deletions cut 1 base from V and 6 bases from J, with 11 bases between. In germline, CDR1 is SEHNR, CDR2 FQNEAQ (reference sequence). The length of the CDR3 is 14 residues. Here the CDR3 reads CASSLGPALDTQYF. CDR3 DNA: TGTGCCAGCAGCTTAGGGCCAGCTCTTGATACGCAGTATTTT.

Written as DNA, the CDR3 is TGTGCCAGCAGCGTTACCGGGACCTCCTATAGCACAGATACGCAGTATTTT. Translating gives CASSVTGTSYSTDTQYF. The chain employs TRBV9 and TRBJ2-3; the D gene could be TRBD1 or TRBD2 (5 bases each). V dropped 2 bases and J dropped 0 bases, with 16 bases sitting between them. In germline, CDR1 is SGDLS, CDR2 YYNGEE. The CDR3 is 17 amino acids.

V gene TRBV5-4 combines with J gene TRBJ2-3; possible D gene TRBD2, 5 bases. The germline gives CDR1 SGHNT, CDR2 YYREEE (reference sequence). The V gene lost 0 bases and the J gene lost 1 base, with 9 bases spanning the gap. The CDR3 covers 15 residues. CDR3 sequence: CASSLAGMGTDTQYF. The CDR3 coding sequence is TGTGCCAGCAGCTTGGCCGGGATGGGCACAGATACGCAGTATTTT.

This clone was seen more than once but under ten times. The rearrangement joins TRBV28 to TRBJ2-4; D tentatively reads TRBD1 or TRBD2 (5 bases each). V lost 10 bases and J lost 15, with 25 bases in between. The CDR3 has 13 amino acids. CDR1 and CDR2 (germline): MDHEN, SYDVKM. The chain's CDR3 is CATRQSSQEIAYF. Here the CDR3 DNA reads TGTGCCACCAGACAGTCTAGCCAGGAAATCGCGTACTTC.

This clone occurred many times. The V and J genes are TRBV7-2 and TRBJ2-7; 8 bases are shared with TRBD1. The CDR3 is 15 residues long. Germline V gives CDR1 SGHTA, CDR2 FQGNSA. V shed 2 bases and J 5 bases; nucleotides not matched to a gene: 8. CDR3 loop: CASSLRAGGRDEQYF. The CDR3 bases are TGTGCCAGCAGCTTACGTGCAGGGGGCAGGGACGAGCAGTACTTC.

V usage is TRBV28 and J usage is TRBJ2-7, with a tentative D call TRBD1 (5 bases). Trimming shortened V by 6 bases and J by 6 bases, and 15 bases separated the two germline ends. Per the germline V gene, CDR1 is MDHEN and CDR2 is SYDVKM. The CDR3 loop spans 13 amino acids. DNA of the CDR3: TGTGCCAGCAGGGGGCCGATGCCCGGCGAGCAGTACTTC. Translating it yields CASRGPMPGEQYF.

As to this clone: Other DNA sequences within the sample encode an identical CDR3. The V call is TRBV5-1, the J call TRBJ2-2, with unresolved D. The CDR3 has 14 amino acids. Germline assignment: CDR1 SGHRS and CDR2 YFSETQ. Trimming took 2 bases from V and 0 from J, leaving 5 bases between them. The CDR3 protein is CASSLIPNTGELFF. The CDR3 nucleotides read TGCGCCAGCAGCTTAATCCCGAACACCGGGGAGCTGTTTTTT.

The V call is TRBV6-5, the J call TRBJ1-2; possible D gene TRBD1, 6 bases. The germline V gene encodes CDR1 MNHEY and CDR2 SVGAGI. The V and J ends lost 6 bases and 4 bases respectively, with 18 bases between them. The CDR3 runs to 15 residues. Here the CDR3 reads CASSPRGLGSYGYTF. CDR3 sequence (DNA): TGTGCCAGCAGCCCGAGGGGGTTGGGGAGCTATGGCTACACCTTC.

This clone was counted ten times or more. V is TRBV19 and J is TRBJ1-1; no definite D call. Germline V gene sequence: CDR1 LNHDA, CDR2 SQIVND (reference sequence). V lost 3 bases and J lost 1, with 9 bases in between. This CDR3 contains 14 residues. CDR3 sequence reads: CASSIGWPNTEAFF. CDR3 coding DNA: TGTGCCAGTAGTATCGGATGGCCGAACACTGAAGCTTTCTTT.

V gene TRBV7-3 combines with J gene TRBJ2-7, with D unclear. The CDR3 totals 15 residues. The germline V gene encodes CDR1 SGHTA and CDR2 FQGTGA. Trimming shortened V by 2 bases and J by 3 bases, and 14 bases separated the two germline ends. The CDR3 region is CASSLDSVRNYEQYF. In DNA form, the CDR3 reads TGTGCCAGCAGCTTAGACTCGGTCAGAAACTACGAGCAGTACTTC. Full variable domain (remainder filled in from reference TRBV7-3 and TRBJ2-7): GAGVSQTPSNKVTEKGKYVELRCDPISGHTALYWYRQSLGQGPEFLIYFQGTGAADDSGLPNDRFFAVRPEGSVSTLKIQRTERGDSAVYLCASSLDSVRNYEQYFGPGTRLTVT.

This clone has at least ten counts. This chain joins TRBV27 and TRBJ2-1; TRBD2 agrees at 8 bases. V gave up 10 bases and J gave up 9 bases; unmatched junction bases: 14. From germline, CDR1 is MNHEY and CDR2 SMNVEV (reference sequence). The CDR3 length is 14 residues. Here the CDR3 reads CATKPGTSISEQFF. The CDR3, as DNA: TGTGCCACCAAACCCGGGACTAGTATCAGTGAGCAGTTCTTC.

The chain links TRBV7-3 to TRBJ2-6, with D unclear. Germline lookup yields CDR1 SGHTA and CDR2 FQGTGA. CDR3 length: 12 amino acids. The ends were cut back, 8 bases at V and 0 bases at J, with 2 bases in the middle. The CDR3 sequence: CASHSGANVLTF. DNA for the CDR3: TGTGCCAGCCACTCTGGGGCCAACGTCCTGACTTTC.

This clone appeared a few times. The CDR3 DNA reads as TGTGCCAGCAGTGAATATAAAGCACGGGGCCAAGAGACCCAGTACTTC. Amino acids: CASSEYKARGQETQYF. The chain combines TRBV2 with TRBJ2-5; D might be TRBD2 (5 bases). CDR1 SNHLY and CDR2 FYNNEI come from the germline V gene. The CDR3 totals 16 residues. V was cut by 2 bases and J by 1 base, with 14 bases left in between.

The CDR3 DNA follows: TGTGCCAGCAGCTTACTCGCGTCTGGCACAGATACGCAGTATTTT. Translation: CASSLLASGTDTQYF. This chain connects TRBV7-8 to TRBJ2-3; D ambiguous. The germline CDR1 and CDR2 sequences are SGHVS and FQNEAQ. V dropped 2 bases and J dropped 1 base, with 10 bases sitting between them. The CDR3 has 15 residues.

The chain is built from TRBV6-1 and TRBJ2-7, with TRBD2 matching over 11 bases. Germline V gene data show CDR1 as MNHNS and CDR2 as SASEGT. This CDR3 spans 13 amino acids. With V trimmed by 6 bases and J by 7 bases, 5 bases remained unmatched. In DNA form, the CDR3 reads TGTGCCAGCAGGCAGAGACTAGCGGGGGAGCAGTACTTC. Translating it yields CASRQRLAGEQYF.

The rearrangement joins TRBV11-2 to TRBJ1-1; 8 positions match TRBD1. The germline V gene has CDR1 SGHAT and CDR2 FQNNGV. The V segment lost 6 bases and the J segment 6 bases; nucleotides outside the gene matches: 9. The CDR3 has 14 residues. Written as DNA, the CDR3 is TGTGCCAGCAGTCCGGACAGGGATATGGCTGAAGCTTTCTTT. Translation: CASSPDRDMAEAFF. The full variable domain, rest sourced from reference TRBV11-2 and TRBJ1-1, is EAGVAQSPRYKIIEKRQSVAFWCNPISGHATLYWYQQILGQGPKLLIQFQNNGVVDDSQLPKDRFSAERLKGVDSTLKIQPAKLEDSAVYLCASSPDRDMAEAFFGQGTRLTVV.